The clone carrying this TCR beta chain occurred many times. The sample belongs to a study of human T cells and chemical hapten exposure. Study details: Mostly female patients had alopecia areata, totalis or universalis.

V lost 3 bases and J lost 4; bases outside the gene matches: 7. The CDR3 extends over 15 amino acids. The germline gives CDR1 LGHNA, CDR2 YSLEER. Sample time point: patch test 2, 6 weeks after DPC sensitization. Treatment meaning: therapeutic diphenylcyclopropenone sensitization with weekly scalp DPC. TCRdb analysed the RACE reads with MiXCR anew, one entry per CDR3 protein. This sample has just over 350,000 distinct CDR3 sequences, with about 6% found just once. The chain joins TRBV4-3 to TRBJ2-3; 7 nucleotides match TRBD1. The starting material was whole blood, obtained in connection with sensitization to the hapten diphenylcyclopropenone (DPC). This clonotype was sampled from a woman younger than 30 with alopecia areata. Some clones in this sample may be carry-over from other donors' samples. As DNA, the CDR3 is TGCGCCAGCAGCCACCGACAGGGTACCGCAGATACGCAGTATTTT. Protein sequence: CASSHRQGTADTQYF.